This entry lists 14 T cell receptor beta chains sequenced from one sample in a study of T cell repertoires in cytomegalovirus infection. No antigens are known for them. MiXCR was run by TCRdb on the reads, yielding one entry per CDR3 protein. This table holds tens of thousands of distinct CDR3 sequences, 20% found once. The starting material was CD8+ T cells from cultured PBMCs, obtained from culture after CMV antigen stimulation. These receptors all stem from a human donor in good health (CMV status not recorded). Some clones in this sample may be carry-over from other donors' samples.

This rearrangement joins TRBV28 to TRBJ1-2; possible D gene TRBD1, 5 bases. Between the trimmed V and J ends, which lost 5 bases and 8 bases, there was a span of 21 bases. The CDR3 contains 15 residues. The germline V gene has CDR1 MDHEN and CDR2 SYDVKM. The CDR3 here is CASSTLTDSDVGYTF. CDR3 sequence (DNA): TGTGCCAGCAGTACTCTGACAGATTCGGACGTCGGCTACACCTTC.

This clonotype was recorded many times. The chain has TRBV7-2 and TRBJ1-1; D gene ambiguous. This CDR3 contains 15 residues. The germline gives CDR1 SGHTA, CDR2 FQGNSA. With 2 bases removed from V and 4 bases from J, the gap between germline ends came to 14 bases. Here the CDR3 reads CASSLSFGGITEAFF. CDR3 nucleotides: TGTGCCAGCAGCTTATCATTCGGAGGCATCACTGAAGCTTTCTTT.

A note on this clonotype: A junction boundary mismatches the germline segment, possibly from a read error. The V and J genes are TRBV7-2 and TRBJ1-1; D is ambiguous. CDR1 and CDR2 from the germline V gene are SGHTA and FQGNSA. The CDR3 is 15 amino acids. DNA of the CDR3: TGTGCCAGTAGCTTACGGGCCAGTCTGAACACTGAAGCTTTCTTT. Amino acid sequence: CASSLRASLNTEAFF.

This chain connects TRBV12-3 or TRBV12-4 to TRBJ2-5, with D possibly being TRBD2 (6 bases). The CDR3 is 13 amino acids. Trimming stripped 4 bases from V and 5 bases from J, with 11 bases between. DNA of the CDR3: TGTGCCAGCAGTTCGGGGGAATTCGAGACCCAGTACTTC. This gives the protein CASSSGEFETQYF.

In this sample, this clonotype turned up a few times. The chain uses TRBV24-1 and TRBJ2-5; D is unresolved. This CDR3 has 16 residues. The V end lost 5 bases, the J end lost 2 bases, and 17 bases lay between the germline ends. Germline CDR1 is KGHDR and CDR2 is SFDVKD. The CDR3 DNA sequence: TGTGCCACCAGTGCCCCTCCGCCCGAACCTCAAGAGACCCAGTACTTC. Its translation: CATSAPPPEPQETQYF.

The chain employs TRBV6-8 and TRBJ1-4; a weak D match, TRBD1 (6 bases). CDR3 length equals 16 residues. Trimming stripped 0 bases from V and 3 bases from J, with 11 bases between. CDR1 and CDR2 (germline): MNHGY, SAAAGT. DNA for the CDR3: TGTGCCAGCAGTTACTCGACCAAGGGGGCTAATGAAAAACTGTTTTTT. Translated: CASSYSTKGANEKLFF.

The sample holds a few counts of this clonotype. J is TRBJ1-3 and V is TRBV7-2; 8 bases agree with TRBD1. V shed 1 base and J 1 base; nucleotides not matched to a gene: 0. This CDR3 spans 15 amino acids. Germline V gives CDR1 SGHTA, CDR2 FQGNSA. The DNA for the CDR3 is TGTGCCAGCAGCTTAGACAGGGGGTCTGGAAACACCATATATTTT. It yields the protein CASSLDRGSGNTIYF.

This clonotype was counted many times. The rearrangement uses TRBV6-6 and TRBJ1-5; a weak D match, TRBD1 (5 bases). This CDR3 has 18 residues. Germline V gene lookup returns CDR1 MNHNY and CDR2 SVGAGI (reference sequence). V lost 4 bases and J lost 1, with 20 bases in between. The CDR3 bases are TGTGCCAGCAGTTCGACGCGGGGACTTTTCTTAAGCAATCAGCCCCAGCATTTT. Its protein product is CASSSTRGLFLSNQPQHF.

The rearrangement joins TRBV27 to TRBJ2-7; 9 nucleotides agree with TRBD2. Germline values: CDR1 MNHEY, CDR2 SMNVEV (reference sequence). The CDR3 length is 16 residues. V was clipped by 0 bases and J by 4 bases; unmatched bases: 7. The CDR3 nucleotides read TGTGCCAGCAGTTTATCCTTTGGGACTAGCCAGTACGAGCAGTACTTC. Translated: CASSLSFGTSQYEQYF.

V gene TRBV7-3 combines with J gene TRBJ2-3; 10 nucleotides match TRBD2. The V gene's germline CDR1 is SGHTA and CDR2 FQGTGA. This CDR3 is 15 amino acids long. V trimming: 5 bases; J trimming: 6 bases; junction bases outside the gene matches: 8. The CDR3 is CASSPGTSDVDTQYF. As DNA, the CDR3 is TGTGCCAGCAGCCCCGGGACTAGCGACGTGGATACGCAGTATTTT.

The J gene is TRBJ2-7, the V gene TRBV4-1, with D tentatively TRBD2 (5 bases). Germline V gene sequence: CDR1 MGHRA, CDR2 YSYEKL. The CDR3 has 14 amino acids. V was cut by 2 bases and J by 3 bases, with 11 bases left in between. The CDR3 reads CASSQSGGGYEQYF. The DNA of the CDR3 is TGCGCCAGCAGCCAATCAGGAGGCGGCTACGAGCAGTACTTC.

The V gene is TRBV7-8, the J gene TRBJ2-7; D is perhaps TRBD2 (7 bases). CDR1 SGHVS and CDR2 FQNEAQ come from the germline V gene. V was clipped by 6 bases and J by 4 bases, with 13 bases between them. This CDR3 spans 13 amino acids. The CDR3, as DNA: TGTGCCAGCAGTTCGGGGGGCGCATACGAGCAGTACTTC. This codes for CASSSGGAYEQYF.

This clonotype was seen ten or more times. The V gene is TRBV27, the J gene TRBJ2-2, with 7 bases lining up with TRBD1. Germline V gives CDR1 MNHEY, CDR2 SMNVEV (reference sequence). After removal of 6 bases from V and 4 bases from J, the junction contained 8 bases not matched to a gene. The CDR3 consists of 15 residues. The CDR3 protein is CASSEGQFVTGELFF. The CDR3 region has the DNA TGTGCCAGCAGCGAGGGACAGTTTGTCACCGGGGAGCTGTTTTTT.

This clonotype was counted between two and nine times. Here the CDR3 reads CASSSSPYGYTF. The CDR3 DNA sequence: TGTGCCAGCAGCTCCTCCCCTTATGGCTACACCTTC. The chain combines TRBV7-2 with TRBJ1-2; no definite D call. This CDR3 has 12 residues. The V and J ends lost 4 bases and 5 bases respectively, with 8 bases between them. The germline V gene encodes CDR1 SGHTA and CDR2 FQGNSA.